These 29 T cell receptor beta chains share one sample of origin, sequenced in a study of cytomegalovirus exposure and HLA in healthy donors. 13 Jbeta primers and 60 Vbeta primers were used for the PCR. TCRdb's table, derived via immunoSEQ multiplex PCR, lists solely in-frame clones and lacks some. Altogether about 200,000 clones are present, 65% to 90% being singletons, with the ten largest covering around 0.3%. Sequencing was done on a sample of PBMCs. The receptor set was obtained from a woman aged 30 to 39 in good health and CMV-seronegative.

Only a few counts were recorded for this clone. The J gene is TRBJ1-1, the V gene TRBV5-6; possibly TRBD1 for D (5 bases). Trimming stripped 4 bases from V and 0 bases from J, with 13 bases between. The CDR3 is 15 residues long. The germline CDR1 and CDR2 sequences are SGHDT and YYEEEE. CDR3 region: CASSGNQDMNTEAFF. The DNA for the CDR3 is TGTGCCAGCAGCGGCAACCAGGACATGAACACTGAAGCTTTCTTT.

The chain employs TRBV7-9 and TRBJ2-2, with D uncertain. The CDR3 contains 12 residues. In germline, CDR1 is SEHNR, CDR2 FQNEAQ (reference sequence). The ends were cut back, 4 bases at V and 7 bases at J, with 7 bases in the middle. CDR3 loop: CASSSYLGELFF. CDR3 bases: TGTGCCAGCAGCTCCTACCTCGGGGAGCTGTTTTTT.

This clone came up once. The chain recombines TRBV7-2 with TRBJ1-1; D is perhaps TRBD1 (6 bases). Trimming removed 2 bases at V and 3 bases at J, with 10 bases between. Germline CDR1 is SGHTA and CDR2 is FQGNSA. The CDR3 has 14 amino acids. The CDR3 is CASSLLPGDTEAFF. In DNA, the CDR3 is TGTGCCAGCAGCTTATTGCCAGGGGACACTGAAGCTTTCTTT.

The chain links TRBV29-1 to TRBJ2-7, with TRBD2 matching 9 bases. CDR3 size: 14 residues. CDR1 and CDR2 from the germline V gene are SQVTM and ANQGSEA. Germline trimming cut 4 bases from V and 5 bases from J; bases unmatched to any gene: 9. The CDR3 bases are TGCAGCGTTGTCGGGCGGGAGGGGATTGACGAGCAGTACTTC. It specifies CSVVGREGIDEQYF.

In regard to this clone: One end of the junction is discordant with germline, which a read error may explain. This chain joins TRBV28 and TRBJ2-1, with TRBD2 as a possible D gene (6 bases). The CDR3 loop spans 11 amino acids. Germline V gene lookup returns CDR1 MDHEN and CDR2 SYDVKM. The CDR3 region is CASSFPEGRIF. CDR3 bases: TGTGCCAGCAGTTTTCCGGAGGGTCGGATCTTC.

This clone was detected a few times. The J gene is TRBJ1-1, the V gene TRBV27; D may be TRBD1 (6 bases). CDR1 and CDR2 from the germline V gene are MNHEY and SMNVEV (reference sequence). The germline V and J ends were trimmed by 6 bases and 2 bases, with 7 bases remaining between them. The CDR3 totals 12 residues. The CDR3 loop reads CASRDSNTEAFF. Here the CDR3 DNA reads TGTGCCAGCAGGGACAGTAACACTGAAGCTTTCTTT.

This sequence joins TRBV5-1 and TRBJ2-7; maybe TRBD1 (5 bases). V lost 6 bases, J lost 6 bases, and 19 bases lay in between. The CDR3 has 14 residues. Germline V gene sequence: CDR1 SGHRS, CDR2 YFSETQ. The CDR3 region is CASTAVGHFGEQYF. The CDR3 DNA reads TGCGCCAGCACCGCAGTAGGACACTTTGGCGAGCAGTACTTC.

The chain combines TRBV6-1 with TRBJ2-3, with TRBD2 matching over 10 bases. From germline, CDR1 is MNHNS and CDR2 SASEGT. The CDR3 totals 15 residues. The J segment lost 7 bases and the V segment lost 3 bases, leaving 7 bases of the junction unmatched. The CDR3 nucleotides are TGTGCCAGCAGTGATTTTACTAGCGGGATCCATACGCAGTATTTT. This sequence encodes CASSDFTSGIHTQYF.

V and J are TRBV28 and TRBJ1-1; 8 nucleotides match TRBD1. CDR1 MDHEN and CDR2 SYDVKM come from the germline V gene. The CDR3 spans 17 residues. V shed 6 bases, J shed 1 base, and the junction held 13 bases outside the gene matches. The CDR3 nucleotides are TGTGCCAGCAGCTCTCATCACAGGGGGGCTGAGAACACTGAAGCTTTCTTT. Translation: CASSSHHRGAENTEAFF.

V usage is TRBV28 and J usage is TRBJ2-1; weak D call: TRBD1 (5 bases). In germline, CDR1 is MDHEN, CDR2 SYDVKM. This CDR3 contains 13 residues. Trimming shortened V by 3 bases and J by 9 bases, and 12 bases separated the two germline ends. This CDR3 reads CASSFRGVGEQFF. CDR3 sequence (DNA): TGTGCCAGCAGTTTTAGGGGCGTCGGTGAGCAGTTCTTC. Together with reference TRBV28 and TRBJ2-1, the CDR3 gives the full variable domain: DVKVTQSSRYLVKRTGEKVFLECVQDMDHENMFWYRQDPGLGLRLIYFSYDVKMKEKGDIPEGYSVSREKKERFSLILESASTNQTSMYLCASSFRGVGEQFFGPGTRLTVL.

The chain has TRBV19 and TRBJ2-3, with TRBD2 matching over 13 bases. Trimming cost V 4 bases and J 1 base; bases outside gene matches: 2. Germline V gene lookup returns CDR1 LNHDA and CDR2 SQIVND (reference sequence). The CDR3 runs to 16 residues. In nucleotides, the CDR3 is TGTGCCAGTAGTAGAGGACTAGCGGGGGGCACAGATACGCAGTATTTT. The encoded protein is CASSRGLAGGTDTQYF.

The rearrangement links TRBV7-2 to TRBJ2-7; 7 nucleotides line up with TRBD1. The CDR3 runs 15 residues. The V gene's germline CDR1 is SGHTA and CDR2 FQGNSA. Losses at the gene ends were 5 bases for V and 5 bases for J; bases not matched to a gene: 12. This CDR3 reads CASSGDRVRWDEQYF. For the CDR3, the DNA is TGTGCCAGCAGCGGCGACAGGGTTAGATGGGACGAGCAGTACTTC.

The sample holds a few counts of this clone. The chain couples TRBV5-1 to TRBJ2-3; tentatively, D is TRBD1 (5 bases). Germline CDR1 SGHRS, CDR2 YFSETQ. Trimming took off 0 bases at V and 6 bases at J, with 17 bases between the two ends. This CDR3 has 16 residues. This CDR3 is CASSLDPRARTDTQYF. For the CDR3, the DNA is TGCGCCAGCAGCTTGGATCCCAGGGCCAGGACGGATACGCAGTATTTT. Based on the CDR3 plus reference TRBV5-1 and TRBJ2-3, the full variable domain is KAGVTQTPRYLIKTRGQQVTLSCSPISGHRSVSWYQQTPGQGLQFLFEYFSETQRNKGNFPGRFSGRQFSNSRSEMNVSTLELGDSALYLCASSLDPRARTDTQYFGPGTRLTVL.

The chain couples TRBV2 to TRBJ2-2, with D possibly TRBD1 on 6 matching bases. CDR1 and CDR2 (germline): SNHLY, FYNNEI. The CDR3 is 13 residues long. The V end lost 7 bases, the J end lost 3 bases, and 9 bases lay between the germline ends. The CDR3 DNA sequence: TGTGCCAGCACGGACAGTTACACCGGGGAGCTGTTTTTT. Translating it yields CASTDSYTGELFF.

The chain links TRBV10-2 to TRBJ2-7; D call uncertain. The germline V gene has CDR1 WSHSY and CDR2 SAAADI. V lost 3 bases to trimming and J lost 1 base, with 4 bases between them. The CDR3 spans 12 residues. CDR3 coding DNA: TGCGCCAGCAGTGATCGGTCCTACGAGCAGTACTTC. Translating gives CASSDRSYEQYF.

The chain recombines TRBV18 with TRBJ2-7; 8 positions match TRBD2. The CDR3 sequence is 16 residues long. V shed 6 bases and J 5 bases; nucleotides not matched to a gene: 15. Germline values: CDR1 KGHSH, CDR2 LQKENI. The CDR3 is CASSGPLAGSGNEQYF. For the CDR3, the DNA is TGTGCCAGCTCGGGCCCCCTAGCGGGCAGTGGAAACGAGCAGTACTTC.

The rearrangement links TRBV4-1 to TRBJ2-1, with TRBD2 matching 12 bases. Germline lookup yields CDR1 MGHRA and CDR2 YSYEKL. The CDR3 has 15 residues. V lost 4 bases to trimming and J lost 7 bases; unmatched junction nucleotides: 5. DNA of the CDR3: TGCGCCAGCAGCCTCAGGACTAGCGGGATAAATGAGCAGTTCTTC. Its translation: CASSLRTSGINEQFF.

V and J are TRBV11-3 and TRBJ2-1; TRBD1 is a possible D gene (5 bases). The CDR3 has 15 amino acids. CDR1 SGHNT and CDR2 YENEEA come from the germline V gene. Trimming stripped 6 bases from V and 7 bases from J, with 19 bases between. This CDR3 is CASSSFSGSENEQFF. The CDR3 coding sequence is TGTGCCAGCAGTTCCTTCTCAGGGTCGGAAAATGAGCAGTTCTTC.

The CDR3 protein is CASSPRAREQYF. The CDR3 DNA reads as TGTGCCAGCAGCCCGAGGGCTCGAGAGCAGTACTTC. This chain uses TRBV28 with TRBJ2-7; TRBD2 might be the D (5 bases). Trimming left V 6 bases short and J 7 bases short, with 13 bases between. CDR3 size: 12 residues. CDR1 MDHEN and CDR2 SYDVKM come from the germline V gene. Full variable domain (missing parts from reference TRBV28 and TRBJ2-7): DVKVTQSSRYLVKRTGEKVFLECVQDMDHENMFWYRQDPGLGLRLIYFSYDVKMKEKGDIPEGYSVSREKKERFSLILESASTNQTSMYLCASSPRAREQYFGPGTRLTVT.

The chain recombines TRBV2 with TRBJ1-5, with a tentative D call TRBD1 (5 bases). The CDR3 extends over 14 amino acids. Germline lookup yields CDR1 SNHLY and CDR2 FYNNEI. Trimming cost V 2 bases and J 4 bases, with 9 bases left between them. CDR3: CASSEMTENQPQHF. The CDR3 DNA reads as TGTGCCAGCAGTGAAATGACAGAGAATCAGCCCCAGCATTTT.

This clone was counted once. J is TRBJ2-3 and V is TRBV11-2; a possible D gene is TRBD1 (5 bases). The CDR3 covers 14 residues. Germline V CDR1 and CDR2: SGHAT, FQNNGV. The V end lost 4 bases, the J end lost 3 bases, and 11 bases lay between the germline ends. The chain's CDR3 is CASSSGFGTDTQYF. CDR3 bases: TGTGCCAGCAGCTCAGGGTTCGGAACAGATACGCAGTATTTT.

This clone was counted only a few times. One end of the junction varies from germline; a read error may be responsible. The chain uses TRBV11-3 and TRBJ2-3; 8 bases are shared with TRBD2. The CDR3 runs to 17 residues. Germline V CDR1 and CDR2: SGHNT, YENEEA. CDR3 sequence: CASSVERGGVSTDTQYF. The CDR3 region has the DNA TGTGCCAGCAGCGTAGAACGGGGGGGGGTTAGCACAGATACGCAGTATTTT.

This chain links TRBV19 with TRBJ2-7; D perhaps matches TRBD2 (6 bases). The CDR3 length is 16 residues. Trimming removed 3 bases from V and 2 bases from J, with 17 bases in between. CDR1 is LNHDA and CDR2 is SQIVND in the germline V gene (reference sequence). This CDR3 is CASSIFPRGGTYEQYF. Here the CDR3 DNA reads TGTGCCAGTAGTATTTTCCCGAGGGGAGGTACCTACGAGCAGTACTTC.

This chain joins TRBV11-1 and TRBJ2-1; 10 bases line up with TRBD2. CDR3 length: 15 residues. CDR1 is SGHAT and CDR2 is FQDESV in the germline V gene (reference sequence). V shed 5 bases and J 10 bases; nucleotides not matched to a gene: 11. The CDR3 is CASSPLAGGGGEQFF. The DNA of the CDR3 is TGTGCCAGCAGCCCATTAGCGGGAGGAGGTGGGGAGCAGTTCTTC.

A few counts support this clone. The chain recombines TRBV2 with TRBJ2-1; TRBD2 matches 9 bases. J gave up 7 bases and V 8 bases, and 12 bases lay outside the gene matches. The CDR3 is 15 amino acids. Germline V CDR1 and CDR2: SNHLY, FYNNEI. This CDR3 reads CASSGGGGAPNEQFF. The CDR3 coding sequence is TGTGCCAGCTCTGGGGGCGGGGGGGCTCCAAATGAGCAGTTCTTC.

This chain uses TRBV5-1 with TRBJ2-5; TRBD1 agrees at 9 bases. The CDR3 is 14 residues long. The junction had 6 bases not matched to a gene; V was cut back by 4 bases and J by 5 bases. The V gene's germline CDR1 is SGHRS and CDR2 YFSETQ. The CDR3 loop reads CASSPTGGRETQYF. The CDR3 nucleotides are TGCGCCAGCAGCCCGACAGGGGGACGGGAGACCCAGTACTTC.

Comment on this clone: This sample includes further DNA sequences coding for the same CDR3. The chain employs TRBV7-6 and TRBJ2-3, with 7 bases aligning to TRBD2. V lost 1 base to trimming and J lost 6 bases; unmatched junction nucleotides: 4. CDR3 length: 14 amino acids. The germline gives CDR1 SGHVS, CDR2 FNYEAQ. CDR3 in DNA: TGTGCCAGCAGCTTAGTAGGTAGCGGGGATACGCAGTATTTT. Its protein product is CASSLVGSGDTQYF.

Comment on this clone: Additional DNA sequences in this sample encode the identical CDR3. The chain is built from TRBV5-1 and TRBJ2-7; 7 bases map to TRBD1. The CDR3 totals 14 residues. Germline CDR1 SGHRS, CDR2 YFSETQ. V lost 2 bases, J lost 2 bases, and 4 bases stayed unmatched. CDR3 in DNA: TGCGCCAGCAGCTTAGGGACAGATACCTACGAGCAGTACTTC. Translation: CASSLGTDTYEQYF.

The rearrangement uses TRBV5-5 and TRBJ2-3; D unresolved. With 1 base removed from V and 4 bases from J, the gap between germline ends came to 7 bases. Germline CDR1 reads SGHKS; CDR2 reads YYEKEE (reference sequence). The CDR3 length is 13 residues. The CDR3 sequence is CASSLRLPDTQYF. DNA of the CDR3: TGTGCCAGCAGCTTGAGACTCCCAGATACGCAGTATTTT.